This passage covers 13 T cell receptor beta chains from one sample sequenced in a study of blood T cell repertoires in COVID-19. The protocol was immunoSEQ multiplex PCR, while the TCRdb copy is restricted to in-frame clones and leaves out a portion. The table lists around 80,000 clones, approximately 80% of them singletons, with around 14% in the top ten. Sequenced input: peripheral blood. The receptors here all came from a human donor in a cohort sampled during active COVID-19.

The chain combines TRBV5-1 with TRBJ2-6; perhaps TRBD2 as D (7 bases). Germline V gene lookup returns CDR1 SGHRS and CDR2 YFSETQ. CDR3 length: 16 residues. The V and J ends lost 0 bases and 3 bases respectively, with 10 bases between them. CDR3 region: CASSLVGGLGANVLTF. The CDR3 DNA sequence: TGCGCCAGCAGCTTGGTCGGGGGGCTTGGGGCCAACGTCCTGACTTTC.

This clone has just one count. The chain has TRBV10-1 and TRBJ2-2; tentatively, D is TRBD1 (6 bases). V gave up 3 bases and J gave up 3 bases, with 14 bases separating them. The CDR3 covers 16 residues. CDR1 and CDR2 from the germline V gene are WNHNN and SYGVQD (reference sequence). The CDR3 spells CASSDFRGTDTGELFF. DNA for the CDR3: TGCGCCAGCAGTGATTTCAGGGGAACGGACACCGGGGAGCTGTTTTTT.

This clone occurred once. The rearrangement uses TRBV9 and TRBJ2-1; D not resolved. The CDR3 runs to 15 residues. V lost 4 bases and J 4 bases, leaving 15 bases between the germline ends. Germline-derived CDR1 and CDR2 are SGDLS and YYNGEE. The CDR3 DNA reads TGTGCCAGCAGCCCTCATTTTACAGATTACAATGAGCAGTTCTTC. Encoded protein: CASSPHFTDYNEQFF.

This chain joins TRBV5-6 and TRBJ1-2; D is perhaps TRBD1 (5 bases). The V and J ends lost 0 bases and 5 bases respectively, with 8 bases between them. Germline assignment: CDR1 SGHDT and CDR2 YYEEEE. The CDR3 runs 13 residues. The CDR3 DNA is TGTGCCAGCAGCTTGGGCAGGGCGTATGGCTACACCTTC. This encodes CASSLGRAYGYTF.

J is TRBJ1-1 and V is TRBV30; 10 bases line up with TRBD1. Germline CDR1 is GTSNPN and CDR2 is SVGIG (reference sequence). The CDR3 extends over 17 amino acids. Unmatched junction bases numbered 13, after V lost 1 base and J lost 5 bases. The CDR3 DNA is TGTGCCTGGAGTGACGGACAGGGGGTGTCGTCGAGGACTGAAGCTTTCTTT. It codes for CAWSDGQGVSSRTEAFF.

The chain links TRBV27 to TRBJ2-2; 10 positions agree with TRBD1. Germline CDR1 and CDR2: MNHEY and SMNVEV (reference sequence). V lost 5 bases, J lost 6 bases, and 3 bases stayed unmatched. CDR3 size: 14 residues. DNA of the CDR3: TGTGCCAGCAGTACCGGGACAGGGGCCGGGGAGCTGTTTTTT. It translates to CASSTGTGAGELFF.

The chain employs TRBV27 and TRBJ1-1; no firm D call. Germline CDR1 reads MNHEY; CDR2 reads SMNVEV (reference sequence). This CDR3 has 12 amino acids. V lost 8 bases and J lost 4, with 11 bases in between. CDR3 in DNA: TGTGCCAGCTGGTTCGGAGGCACTGAAGCTTTCTTT. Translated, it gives CASWFGGTEAFF.

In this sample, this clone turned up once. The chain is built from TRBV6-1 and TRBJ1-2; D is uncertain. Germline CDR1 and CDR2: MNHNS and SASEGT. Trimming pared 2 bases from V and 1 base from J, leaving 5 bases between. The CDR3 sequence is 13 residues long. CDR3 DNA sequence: TGTGCCAGCAGTGAATCGGGTAACTATGGCTACACCTTC. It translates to CASSESGNYGYTF.

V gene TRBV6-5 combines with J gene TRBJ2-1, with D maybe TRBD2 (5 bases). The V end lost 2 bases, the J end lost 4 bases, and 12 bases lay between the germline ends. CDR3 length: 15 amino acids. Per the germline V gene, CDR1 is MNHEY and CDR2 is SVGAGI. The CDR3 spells CASSYRDIAYNEQFF. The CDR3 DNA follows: TGTGCCAGCAGTTACCGGGATATCGCTTACAATGAGCAGTTCTTC.

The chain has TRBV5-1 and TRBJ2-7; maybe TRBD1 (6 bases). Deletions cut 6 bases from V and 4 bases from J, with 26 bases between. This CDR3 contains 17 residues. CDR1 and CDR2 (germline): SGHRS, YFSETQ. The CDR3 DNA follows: TGCGCCAGCACTCAAGGCCCCGGGACATCGGGTTTATACGAGCAGTACTTC. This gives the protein CASTQGPGTSGLYEQYF.

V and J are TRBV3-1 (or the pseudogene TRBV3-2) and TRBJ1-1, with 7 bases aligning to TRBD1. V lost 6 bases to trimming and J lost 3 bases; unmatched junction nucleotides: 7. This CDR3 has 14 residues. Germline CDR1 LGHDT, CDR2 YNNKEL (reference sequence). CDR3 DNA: TGTGCCAGCAGACTAGGGACAGCCGACACTGAAGCTTTCTTT. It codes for CASRLGTADTEAFF.

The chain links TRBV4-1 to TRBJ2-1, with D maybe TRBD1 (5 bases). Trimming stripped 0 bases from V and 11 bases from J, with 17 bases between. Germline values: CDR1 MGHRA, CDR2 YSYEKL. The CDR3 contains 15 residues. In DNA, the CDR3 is TGCGCCAGCAGCCAAGATCTTCGGACATCCGATCAGCAGTTCTTC. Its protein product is CASSQDLRTSDQQFF.

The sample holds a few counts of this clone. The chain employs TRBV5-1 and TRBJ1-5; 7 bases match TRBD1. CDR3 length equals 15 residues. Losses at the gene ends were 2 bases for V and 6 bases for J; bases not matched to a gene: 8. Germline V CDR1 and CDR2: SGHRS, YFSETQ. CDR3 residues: CASSLTGDRGQPQHF. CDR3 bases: TGCGCCAGCAGCTTAACAGGGGACCGGGGTCAGCCCCAGCATTTT.